This is a list of T cell receptor beta chains from one sample in a study of healthy donors' naive CD4 and CD8 T cells. One entry per CDR3 protein, called by TCRdb with MiXCR from the reads. Here the sample spans roughly 200,000 distinct CDR3 sequences, around 74% being singletons. The sample was naive CD4+ and CD8+ T cells sorted from blood, pooled from several donors. These receptors all come from a pool of human donors in good health; the sample pools cells from several healthy donors. CDR3s include the opening cysteine and the closing phenylalanine or tryptophan. A D gene is named only where the DNA matches it firmly. Clone size appears in some rows only: once, few, many, or a class for an expanded clone.

NA TRBJ1-5 NA TRBV19 TGTGCCAGTAGTATAGATCGTTTTCAACCCCAGCATTTT CASSIDRFQPQHF
NA TRBJ2-3 NA TRBV29-1 TGCAGCGTTGAGGAGCTGGGAGAACTCACGCAGTATTTT CSVEELGELTQYF
NA TRBJ2-7 TRBD1 TRBV29-1 TGCAGCGTGGCCGGGACAGGGCCTTACGAGCAGTACTTC CSVAGTGPYEQYF
NA TRBJ2-1 TRBD1 TRBV29-1 TGCAGCGTCTCGACAGGGTTCAATGAGCAGTTCTTC CSVSTGFNEQFF
few TRBJ2-7 TRBD1 TRBV30 TGTGCCTGGACTATACCGGGACAGGGGCGCTACGAGCAGTACTTC CAWTIPGQGRYEQYF
NA TRBJ2-7 NA TRBV18 TGTGCCAGCTCACCACTAGTAGGGGGGTATAACTACGAGCAGTACTTC CASSPLVGGYNYEQYF
NA TRBJ2-3 NA TRBV11-1 TGTGCCAGCAGCTTAGGTGGTACGCAGTATTTT CASSLGGTQYF
NA TRBJ2-7 TRBD1 TRBV12-3/TRBV12-4 TGTGCCAGCAGTTTATCCGGGACAGCCTACGAGCAGTACTTC CASSLSGTAYEQYF
NA TRBJ1-2 TRBD1 TRBV6-2/TRBV6-3 TGTGCCAGCAGTTACCCACAGGGGTCGGATGGCTACACCTTC CASSYPQGSDGYTF
NA TRBJ2-2 NA TRBV7-6 TGTGCCAGCAGCTTAGGCGCAGCCGGGGAGCTGTTTTTT CASSLGAAGELFF
few TRBJ2-1 NA TRBV27 TGTGCCAGCAGTTTATCCGCTTTCAATGAGCAGTTCTTC CASSLSAFNEQFF
NA TRBJ2-2 NA TRBV27 TGTGCCAGCAAGAGCGGGCGCTACACCGGGGAGCTGTTTTTT CASKSGRYTGELFF
NA TRBJ1-1 NA TRBV30 TGTGCCTGGAGTGCGGGGGAGGACACTGAAGCTTTCTTT CAWSAGEDTEAFF
NA TRBJ2-1 NA TRBV6-6 TGTGCCAGTCTCGGTGGCAGCAACAATGAGCAGTTCTTC CASLGGSNNEQFF
NA TRBJ2-7 TRBD2 TRBV29-1 TGCAGCGTTACAGCGGGGGCTAGCCACGAGCAGTACTTC CSVTAGASHEQYF
NA TRBJ2-1 NA TRBV11-2 TGTGCCAGCACAACCCCTGGAGGAGGTGAGCAGTTCTTC CASTTPGGGEQFF
few TRBJ2-1 TRBD1 TRBV19 TGTGCCAGTAGTATATTTGGGACAGCCTACAATGAGCAGTTCTTC CASSIFGTAYNEQFF
NA TRBJ2-1 NA TRBV27 TGTGCCAGCAGTCCAGGGGTTAGGGATGATGAGCAGTTCTTC CASSPGVRDDEQFF
NA TRBJ1-1 TRBD1 TRBV6-2/TRBV6-3 TGTGCCAGCAGTTCACAGGGGTCGTACACTGAAGCTTTCTTT CASSSQGSYTEAFF
NA TRBJ1-2 NA TRBV29-1 TGCAGCGTAAACACCAGGGAAACAAACTATGGCTACACCTTC CSVNTRETNYGYTF
NA TRBJ1-5 NA TRBV30 TGTGCCTGGAGTGTAATGCGCAATCAGCCCCAGCATTTT CAWSVMRNQPQHF
NA TRBJ2-7 NA TRBV27 TGTGCCAGCAGTTTCGGGACGGCCGACGAGCAGTACTTC CASSFGTADEQYF
once TRBJ2-7 NA TRBV29-1 TGCAGCGTTCCAGGGAAAAGGTCCTACGAGCAGTACTTC CSVPGKRSYEQYF
NA TRBJ2-7 NA TRBV29-1 TGCAGCGTGCGCCGGGGGAATGTTTACGAGCAGTACTTC CSVRRGNVYEQYF
few TRBJ2-3 NA TRBV30 TGTGCCGGGAAGGACAACGTCGGCAGACTTTACACAGATACGCAGTATTTT CAGKDNVGRLYTDTQYF
NA TRBJ2-1 TRBD1 TRBV29-1 TGCAGCGTTGAGGGGACAGCCTACAATGAGCAGTTCTTC CSVEGTAYNEQFF
once TRBJ2-7 NA TRBV29-1 TGCAGCGCTTACGTGGGGCAGGGGTACGAGCAGTACTTC CSAYVGQGYEQYF
NA TRBJ1-2 NA TRBV30 TGTGCCTGGAGTGCTCTCACCGGGGTTCTCGGCTACACCTTC CAWSALTGVLGYTF
NA TRBJ2-3 TRBD2 TRBV28 TGTGCCAGCAACCCCATGGCGGGAGGTGTAAGGGGTACGCAGTATTTT CASNPMAGGVRGTQYF
few TRBJ2-2 NA TRBV29-1 TGCAGCGTGAGGGTATCGAACACCGGGGAGCTGTTTTTT CSVRVSNTGELFF
once TRBJ1-5 TRBD1 TRBV19 TGTGCCAGTAGTAAGGACAGGGACGTTCAGCCCCAGCATTTT CASSKDRDVQPQHF
once TRBJ2-7 NA TRBV6-2/TRBV6-3 TGTGCCAGCAGTTATCTCCCGGGGTTCGAGCAGTACTTC CASSYLPGFEQYF
NA TRBJ1-2 NA TRBV19 TGTGCCAGTAGTGCCGCCGGGAATAACTATGGCTACACCTTC CASSAAGNNYGYTF
NA TRBJ2-7 NA TRBV20-1 TGCAGTGCAGATACTAGCTACGAGCAGTACTTC CSADTSYEQYF
NA TRBJ1-5 NA TRBV6-1 TGTGCCAGCAGTCTCGGGAGACATAGCAATCAGCCCCAGCATTTT CASSLGRHSNQPQHF
few TRBJ2-7 TRBD1 TRBV11-2 TGTGCCAGCAGTTTGACAGGGACCGAGCAGATTGACGAGCAGTACTTC CASSLTGTEQIDEQYF
NA TRBJ2-7 NA TRBV5-1 TGCGCCAGCAGCGGCGGGCAGGGCATTGGTTCATCAGCGGGCTACGAGCAGTACTTC CASSGGQGIGSSAGYEQYF
NA TRBJ1-5 NA TRBV20-1 TGCAGTGCTAGAGTTGCGCTCAATCAGCCCCAGCATTTT CSARVALNQPQHF
NA TRBJ2-5 TRBD1 TRBV6-5 TGTGCCAGCAGCAAGAGACAGGGACAAGAGACCCAGTACTTC CASSKRQGQETQYF
once TRBJ2-7 NA TRBV29-1 TGCAGCGCTGTGGACGGTATCGAGCAGTACTTC CSAVDGIEQYF
NA TRBJ2-2 NA TRBV27 TGTGCCAGCAGTTTGGAGACTGGATCCTATGCGAACACCGGGGAGCTGTTTTTT CASSLETGSYANTGELFF
NA TRBJ1-1 NA TRBV2 TGTGCCAGCAGTGAAGCCCGGGTCCGGAGGGCTGAAGCTTTCTTT CASSEARVRRAEAFF
NA TRBJ2-1 NA TRBV29-1 TGCAGCGCCCAGGACGGTCTCAATGAGCAGTTCTTC CSAQDGLNEQFF
NA TRBJ2-7 TRBD1 TRBV6-6 TGTGCCAGCAGCTACCGGACAGGGAACGAGCAGTACTTC CASSYRTGNEQYF
NA TRBJ2-3 NA TRBV6-5 TGTGCCAGCAGTTACGTCTCACCGGGGCTCTCTGATACGCAGTATTTT CASSYVSPGLSDTQYF
few TRBJ2-3 NA TRBV12-5 TGTGCTAGTGGTTTTGGGCGCACAGATACGCAGTATTTT CASGFGRTDTQYF
NA TRBJ1-2 NA TRBV18 TGTGCCAGCTCACCCGACAAGCTCTATGGCTACACCTTC CASSPDKLYGYTF
NA TRBJ2-7 NA TRBV29-1 TGCAGCGTTGTGGCCCGACAGGCCATTTTCTACGAGCAGTACTTC CSVVARQAIFYEQYF
NA TRBJ1-1 NA TRBV15 TGTGCCACCAGCAGAGGCGGAGAATGGGCAGCCGAAGCTTTCTTT CATSRGGEWAAEAFF
NA TRBJ1-5 NA TRBV27 TGTGCCAGCAGCTCCCGAGAGGGAAGGGGCAATCAGCCCCAGCATTTT CASSSREGRGNQPQHF
NA TRBJ2-4 TRBD2 TRBV2 TGTGCCAGCAGTGCGACTAGCGGGATTCAGTACTTC CASSATSGIQYF
NA TRBJ1-2 NA TRBV4-1 TGCGCCAGCAGCCAAGTAATACCCGTAACTATGGATGGCTACACCTTC CASSQVIPVTMDGYTF
once TRBJ2-1 NA TRBV4-3 TGCGCCAGCAGCCCGACGGGTTTCAAAGAGCAGTTCTTC CASSPTGFKEQFF
NA TRBJ1-5 TRBD1 TRBV6-5 TGTGCCAGCAGTTGGGACAGGGATGGCAATCAGCCCCAGCATTTT CASSWDRDGNQPQHF